This TCR beta chain was profiled in a study of blood T cell repertoires in COVID-19. The wider study: From the United States, Italy and Spain came samples of acute and convalescent COVID-19. PBMCs, B-cell-depleted T cells, or T cells were the source of the cDNA or gDNA that made up the material.

CDR3 size: 14 residues. V gave up 1 base and J gave up 0 bases, with 6 bases separating them. Germline loops: CDR1 SGHRS, CDR2 YFSETQ. In the study's own analysis: Scientists estimated how many nucleated cells there were by amplifying reference gene primers. The protocol was immunoSEQ multiplex PCR, while the TCRdb copy is restricted to in-frame clones and leaves out a portion. V and J calls plus clone size are reproduced from that table; the DNA served to infer D and trimming. The sample lists more than 95,000 clones; around 86% were seen once. The sample comprised peripheral blood. This rearrangement joins TRBV5-1 to TRBJ2-3; D is undetermined. This sequence was found in a man aged 80 or over with acute or convalescent COVID-19. The CDR3 region is CASSLMTSTDTQYF. As DNA, the CDR3 is TGCGCCAGCAGCTTGATGACTAGCACAGATACGCAGTATTTT.